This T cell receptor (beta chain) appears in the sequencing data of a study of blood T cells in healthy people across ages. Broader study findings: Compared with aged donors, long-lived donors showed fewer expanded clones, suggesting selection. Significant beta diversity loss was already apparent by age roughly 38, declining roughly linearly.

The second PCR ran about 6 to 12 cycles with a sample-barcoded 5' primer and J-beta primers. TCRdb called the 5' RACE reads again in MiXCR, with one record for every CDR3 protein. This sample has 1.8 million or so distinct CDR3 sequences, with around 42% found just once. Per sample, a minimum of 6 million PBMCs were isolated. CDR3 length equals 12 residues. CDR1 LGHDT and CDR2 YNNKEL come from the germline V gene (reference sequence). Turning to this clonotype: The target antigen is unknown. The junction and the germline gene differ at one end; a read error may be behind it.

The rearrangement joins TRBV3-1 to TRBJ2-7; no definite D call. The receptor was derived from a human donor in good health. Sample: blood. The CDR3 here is CACSPPQGRQYF. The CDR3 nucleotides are TGTGCCTGCAGCCCCCCCCAAGGTCGGCAGTACTTC.